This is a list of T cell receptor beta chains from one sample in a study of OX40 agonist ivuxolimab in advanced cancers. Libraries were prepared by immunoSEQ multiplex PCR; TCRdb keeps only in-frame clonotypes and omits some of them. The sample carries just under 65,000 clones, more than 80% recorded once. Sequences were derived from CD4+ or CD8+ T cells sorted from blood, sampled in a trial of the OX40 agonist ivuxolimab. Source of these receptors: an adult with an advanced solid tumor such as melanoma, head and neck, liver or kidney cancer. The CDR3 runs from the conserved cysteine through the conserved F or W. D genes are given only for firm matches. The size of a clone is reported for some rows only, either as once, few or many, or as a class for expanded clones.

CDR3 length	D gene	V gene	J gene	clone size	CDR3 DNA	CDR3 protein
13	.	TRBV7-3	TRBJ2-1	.	TGTGCCAGCAGCTTGGACTCTTTGGGCGAGCAGTTCTTC	CASSLDSLGEQFF
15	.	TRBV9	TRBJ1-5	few	TGTGCCAGCAGCGTAGAAGGAAGAGACAATCAGCCCCAGCATTTT	CASSVEGRDNQPQHF
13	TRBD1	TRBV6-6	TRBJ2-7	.	TGTGCCAGCTCCGGGACAGGGACCTACGAGCAGTACTTC	CASSGTGTYEQYF
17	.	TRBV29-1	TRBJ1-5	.	TGCAGCGTTTATGGCAGTAGATATCCCTTTAGCAATCAGCCCCAGCATTTT	CSVYGSRYPFSNQPQHF
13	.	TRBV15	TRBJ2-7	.	TGTGCCACCAGGACTTCACCACCCTACGAGCAGTACTTC	CATRTSPPYEQYF
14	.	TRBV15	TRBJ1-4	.	TGTGCCACCAGCCAAGGCCAGGTCGGGGAAAAACTGTTTTTT	CATSQGQVGEKLFF
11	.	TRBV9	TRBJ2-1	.	TGTGCCAGCTCCAGGGAGAATGAGCAGTTCTTC	CASSRENEQFF
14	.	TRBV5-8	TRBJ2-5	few	TGTGCCAGCAGCTTGGGCCAGGAAGGAGAGACCCAGTACTTC	CASSLGQEGETQYF
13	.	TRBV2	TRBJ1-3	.	TGTGCCAGCAGGGGCGGGGTTGGAAACACCATATATTTT	CASRGGVGNTIYF
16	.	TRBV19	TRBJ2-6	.	TGTGCCAGTAGTATAGCTTCTACTTCTGGGGCCAACGTCCTGACTTTC	CASSIASTSGANVLTF
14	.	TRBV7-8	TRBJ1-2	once	TGTGCCAGCAGCTTATCATCAGGCCTCTATGGCTACACCTTC	CASSLSSGLYGYTF
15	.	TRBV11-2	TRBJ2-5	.	TGTGCCAGCAGCTTTTATGGCGGAGAGGGTGAGACCCAGTACTTC	CASSFYGGEGETQYF
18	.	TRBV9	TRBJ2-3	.	TGTGCCAGCAGCCCCCGGAGAGCCGCCTCGGAGGGCCGGGATACGCAGTATTTT	CASSPRRAASEGRDTQYF
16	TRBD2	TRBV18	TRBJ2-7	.	TGTGCCAGCTCACCTCCTCGGGGAGGGTCTACCTACGAGCAGTACTTC	CASSPPRGGSTYEQYF
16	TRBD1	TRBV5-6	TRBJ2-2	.	TGTGCCAGCAGCCCCCTAGGGACAGGGTCATCCGGGGAGCTGTTTTTT	CASSPLGTGSSGELFF
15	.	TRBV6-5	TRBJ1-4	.	TGTGCCAGCAGTTACTCGCCGGTAGCTAATGAAAAACTGTTTTTT	CASSYSPVANEKLFF
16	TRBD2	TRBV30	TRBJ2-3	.	TGTGCCTGGAGTCCTGGACTAGCGGGAGTAACAGATACGCAGTATTTT	CAWSPGLAGVTDTQYF
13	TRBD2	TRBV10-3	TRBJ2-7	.	TGTGCCATCAGTGGGACTAGCGGGAACGAGCAGTACTTC	CAISGTSGNEQYF
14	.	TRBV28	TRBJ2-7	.	TGTGCCAGCAGTTTAGCGCTTTTATCCTACGAGCAGTACTTC	CASSLALLSYEQYF
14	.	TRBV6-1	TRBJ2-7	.	TGTGCCAGCAGTGAAGCGGGGACGGAATACGAGCAGTACTTC	CASSEAGTEYEQYF
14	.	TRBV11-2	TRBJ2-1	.	TGTGCCAGCAGCCCCACCGGGTCCTACAATGAGCAGTTCTTC	CASSPTGSYNEQFF
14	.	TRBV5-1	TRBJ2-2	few	TGCGCCAGCAGTTCGGGGGTGGACACCGGGGAGCTGTTTTTT	CASSSGVDTGELFF
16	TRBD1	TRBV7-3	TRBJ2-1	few	TGTGCCAGCAGCTTATTTGGGACAGGGGTCCGCAATGAGCAGTTCTTC	CASSLFGTGVRNEQFF
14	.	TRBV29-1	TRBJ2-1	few	TGCAGCGTTGTACGCGCTAGCAGATACAATGAGCAGTTCTTC	CSVVRASRYNEQFF
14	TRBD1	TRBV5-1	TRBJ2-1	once	TGCGCCAGCAGCTTACCAGGGGGATACAATGAGCAGTTCTTC	CASSLPGGYNEQFF
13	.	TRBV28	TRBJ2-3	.	TGTGCCAGCGGTAGGGGTCGTTTAGATACGCAGTATTTT	CASGRGRLDTQYF
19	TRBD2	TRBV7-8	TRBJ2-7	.	TGTGCCAGCAGCCAAACCGTCCAGGGGACTAGCGGTAAAACCTACGAGCAGTACTTC	CASSQTVQGTSGKTYEQYF
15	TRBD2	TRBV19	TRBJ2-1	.	TGTGCCAGTAGTAAGACTAGCGGCTCCTACAATGAGCAGTTCTTC	CASSKTSGSYNEQFF
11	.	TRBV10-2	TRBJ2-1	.	TGCGCCAGCAGTGAGTCGACTCGAGGGTTCTTC	CASSESTRGFF
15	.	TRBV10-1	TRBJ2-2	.	TGCGCCAGCAATCCGGGCCTCCGGGATACCGGGGAGCTGTTTTTT	CASNPGLRDTGELFF
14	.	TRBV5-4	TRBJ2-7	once	TGTGCCAGCAGCTTGGAGGCTAGCTCCTACGAGCAGTACTTC	CASSLEASSYEQYF
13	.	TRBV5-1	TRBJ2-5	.	TGCGCCAGCAGCTTGTCCCAGCAAGGGACCCAGTACTTC	CASSLSQQGTQYF
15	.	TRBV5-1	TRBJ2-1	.	TGCGCCAGCAGCTTGGATAGCGGATCCTACAATGAGCAGTTCTTC	CASSLDSGSYNEQFF
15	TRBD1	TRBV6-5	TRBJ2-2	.	TGTGCCAGCAGTTACTTGACAGGGGCTGGGGGGGAGCTGTTTTTT	CASSYLTGAGGELFF
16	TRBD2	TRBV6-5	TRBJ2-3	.	TGTGCCAGCAGTTACTCGCTAGCGGGAGGGCCAGATACGCAGTATTTT	CASSYSLAGGPDTQYF
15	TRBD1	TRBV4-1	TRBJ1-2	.	TGCGCCAGCAGCCAAGGCCCAGGGGGCTTGGGTGGCTACACCTTC	CASSQGPGGLGGYTF